The clone carrying this TCR beta chain was detected once. Its specificity is not known. The data were obtained in a study of lymphopenia after photon versus proton radiotherapy. Germline-derived CDR1 and CDR2 are MNHNS and SASEGT. J lost 5 bases, V lost 4 bases, and 10 bases had no gene match. The CDR3 runs 16 residues. Libraries were prepared by immunoSEQ multiplex PCR; TCRdb keeps only in-frame clonotypes and omits some of them. The data hold 40,000 or so clones, with 65% to 90% observed a single time. Study outcomes and limitations: After the lymphocyte nadir, photon-treated repertoires showed oligoclonal expansion, especially of CD8+ Temra cells.

The chain carries TRBV6-1 and TRBJ1-1, with 10 bases matching TRBD1. This clonotype was sampled from a man aged 40-49 years with gastric cancer. This specimen was peripheral blood, taken from a patient treated with photon-based radiotherapy. The CDR3 region is CASSADIGTGETEAFF. The CDR3 DNA sequence: TGTGCCAGCAGTGCCGATATAGGGACAGGGGAAACTGAAGCTTTCTTT.